What follows are 4 T cell receptor beta chains derived from one specimen sequenced in a study of a mutant IDH1 vaccine in newly diagnosed glioma. The table came from immunoSEQ multiplex PCR; TCRdb's copy has only in-frame clones and leaves some out. The table lists approximately 62,000 clones, 70% to 90% of them singletons. The time point was: week 23, last vaccination. Vaccination comprised doses that each held 300 ug of mutant IDH1 20-mer peptide, plus topical imiquimod. These receptors are not linked to any known antigen. The starting material was PBMCs, obtained from a glioma patient whose treatment included an IDH1 peptide vaccine. These receptors all stem from a man aged 25 to 40 with glioma.

This clone has only a few counts. The chain is built from TRBV5-6 and TRBJ1-5, with a tentative D call TRBD1 (5 bases). V was trimmed by 4 bases and J by 1 base, leaving 18 bases between them. CDR1 is SGHDT and CDR2 is YYEEEE in the germline V gene. The CDR3 spans 17 residues. This chain's CDR3 is CASSVRKRQWSNQPQHF. CDR3 DNA: TGTGCCAGCAGCGTACGCAAAAGACAGTGGAGCAATCAGCCCCAGCATTTT.

This clone was observed once. The V call is TRBV6-1, the J call TRBJ1-2; D may be TRBD1 (6 bases). The CDR3 runs to 18 residues. Germline V gives CDR1 MNHNS, CDR2 SASEGT. The V end was cut by 2 bases, the J end by 3 bases, with 22 bases between. CDR3 in amino acids: CASSEHRDWPGRDYGYTF. The CDR3 DNA reads as TGTGCCAGCAGTGAACACAGGGATTGGCCCGGCAGAGACTATGGCTACACCTTC.

This clone was found a few times. This chain connects TRBV7-9 to TRBJ1-2; D call uncertain. The ends were cut back, 4 bases at V and 6 bases at J, with 3 bases in the middle. The CDR3 is 10 residues long. CDR1 is SEHNR and CDR2 is FQNEAQ in the germline V gene (reference sequence). This CDR3 is CASSSNGYTF. The CDR3 DNA is TGTGCCAGCAGCTCAAATGGCTACACCTTC.

This chain uses TRBV5-1 with TRBJ2-5; 8 bases are a match to TRBD2. V lost 0 bases, J lost 5 bases, and 9 bases stayed unmatched. Germline-derived CDR1 and CDR2 are SGHRS and YFSETQ. The CDR3 is made up of 16 amino acids. The CDR3 here is CASSLGAGGAWETQYF. Written as DNA, the CDR3 is TGCGCCAGCAGCTTGGGAGCCGGGGGGGCATGGGAGACCCAGTACTTC.